The sequence of this TCR beta chain was determined in a study of Ad26.COV2.S vaccination and SARS-CoV-2 variants. The study's findings and limits: Total responses of T cells may have been underestimated by the analyses of TCR breadth and depth. Post-vaccination spike-specific CD8+ and CD4+ T cell responses reportedly had substantial breadth. Comparability of non-spike TCR breadth was observed across vaccine and placebo recipients.

Germline CDR1 WSHSY, CDR2 SAAADI. The CDR3 consists of 14 residues. V lost 6 bases, J lost 4 bases, and 2 bases stayed unmatched. For this clone: The antigen is undetermined.

Repertoires were generated with immunoSEQ multiplex PCR, while TCRdb's copy carries only in-frame clones and drops some. The table includes more than 150,000 clones, 87% detected once. This sequence originates from a human donor who had recovered from COVID-19. Specimen: peripheral blood, collected after recovery from COVID-19. This chain links TRBV10-2 with TRBJ2-2, with 10 bases matching TRBD2. The CDR3 loop reads CASRAGGFTGELFF. Written as DNA, the CDR3 is TGCGCCAGCAGAGCGGGGGGGTTCACCGGGGAGCTGTTTTTT.